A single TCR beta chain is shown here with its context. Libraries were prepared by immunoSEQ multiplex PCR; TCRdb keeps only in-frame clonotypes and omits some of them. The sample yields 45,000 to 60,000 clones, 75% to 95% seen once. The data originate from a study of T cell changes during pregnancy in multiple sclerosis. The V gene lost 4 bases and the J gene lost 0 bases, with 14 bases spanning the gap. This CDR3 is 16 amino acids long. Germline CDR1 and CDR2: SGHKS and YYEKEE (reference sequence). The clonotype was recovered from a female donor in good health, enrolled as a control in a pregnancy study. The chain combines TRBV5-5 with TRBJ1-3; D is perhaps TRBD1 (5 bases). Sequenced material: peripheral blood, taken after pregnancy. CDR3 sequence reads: CASSLSQALSGNTIYF. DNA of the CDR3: TGTGCCAGCAGCCTATCACAGGCGCTCTCTGGAAACACCATATATTTT.